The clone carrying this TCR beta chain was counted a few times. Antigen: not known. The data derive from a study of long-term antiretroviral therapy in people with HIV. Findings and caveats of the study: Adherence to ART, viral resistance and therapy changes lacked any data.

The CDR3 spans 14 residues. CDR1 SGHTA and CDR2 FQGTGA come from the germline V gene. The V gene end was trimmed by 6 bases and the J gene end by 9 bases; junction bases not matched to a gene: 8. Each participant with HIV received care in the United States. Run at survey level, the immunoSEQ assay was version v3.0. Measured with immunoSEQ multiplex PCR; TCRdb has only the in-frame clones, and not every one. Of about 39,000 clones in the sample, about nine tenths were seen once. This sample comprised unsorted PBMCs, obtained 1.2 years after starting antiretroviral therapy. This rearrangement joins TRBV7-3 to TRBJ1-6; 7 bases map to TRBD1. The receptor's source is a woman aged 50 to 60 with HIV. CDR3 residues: CASRFRDSFSPLHF. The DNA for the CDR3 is TGTGCCAGCAGATTTCGGGACAGCTTTTCACCCCTCCACTTT.